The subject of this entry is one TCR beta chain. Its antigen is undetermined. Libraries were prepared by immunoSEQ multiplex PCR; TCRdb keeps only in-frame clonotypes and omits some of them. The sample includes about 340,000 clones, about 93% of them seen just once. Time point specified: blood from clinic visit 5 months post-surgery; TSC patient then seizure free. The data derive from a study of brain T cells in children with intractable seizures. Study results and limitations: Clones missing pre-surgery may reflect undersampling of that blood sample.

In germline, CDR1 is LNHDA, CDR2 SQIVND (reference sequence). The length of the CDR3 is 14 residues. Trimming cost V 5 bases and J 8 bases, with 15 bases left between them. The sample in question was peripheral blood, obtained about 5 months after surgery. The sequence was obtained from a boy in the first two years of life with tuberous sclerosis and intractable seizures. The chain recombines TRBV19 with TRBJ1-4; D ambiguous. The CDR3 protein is CASSDWARGEKLFF. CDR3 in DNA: TGTGCCAGTAGTGATTGGGCCCGTGGGGAAAAACTGTTTTTT.